The T cell receptor (beta chain) under discussion was sequenced for a study of T cells in Graves' hyperthyroidism and ophthalmopathy. Notes on the study in general: Blood also showed most of the thyroid clonotypes that were expanded above 0.001.

TCR beta CDR3 regions were amplified from RNA transcripts. The HTBI set primed first-round TCR CDR3 RT-PCR. TCRdb passed the multiplex PCR reads through MiXCR, listing each CDR3 protein once. Of more than 500,000 distinct CDR3 sequences detected, 46% appear once; the ten largest clones hold under 20%. Pregnant or lactating patients were excluded, as were those with uncontrolled infection or other autoimmune disease. This clonotype appeared many times. The target antigen is unknown. The sample consisted of peripheral blood or thyroid tissue (not recorded which). The clonotype comes from an adult woman with Graves' disease, either hyperthyroidism or ophthalmopathy (not recorded which).

The CDR3 sequence: CSALGGGYGYTF. The CDR3 DNA is TGCAGTGCTCTAGGGGGCGGCTATGGCTACACCTTC. The chain combines TRBV20-1 with TRBJ1-2; 7 bases match TRBD1. From germline, CDR1 is DFQATT and CDR2 SNEGSKA (reference sequence). V dropped 5 bases and J dropped 4; count of bases not matched to a gene: 4. The CDR3 contains 12 residues.